Detailed here is one TCR beta chain. These data are taken from a study of long-term antiretroviral therapy in people with HIV. The CDR3 loop spans 13 amino acids. Germline V gives CDR1 LGHNA, CDR2 YSLEER. The ends were cut back, 1 base at V and 5 bases at J, with 8 bases in the middle. Treatment of all HIV participants took place in the United States. An immunoSEQ assay, version v3.0, was performed at survey level. The sequencing target was 40,000-50,000 T-cell genomes per sample. Generated by immunoSEQ multiplex PCR, the TCRdb table keeps only in-frame clones and is missing some. Among about 25,000 clones listed, approximately 76% were seen once.

The TCR originated in a middle-aged woman with HIV. V usage is TRBV4-3 and J usage is TRBJ1-2; possible D gene TRBD1, 5 bases. Source: unsorted PBMCs, taken 1.1 years before starting antiretroviral therapy. The chain's CDR3 is CASSQGRVYGYTF. DNA of the CDR3: TGCGCCAGCAGCCAAGGCAGGGTGTATGGCTACACCTTC.